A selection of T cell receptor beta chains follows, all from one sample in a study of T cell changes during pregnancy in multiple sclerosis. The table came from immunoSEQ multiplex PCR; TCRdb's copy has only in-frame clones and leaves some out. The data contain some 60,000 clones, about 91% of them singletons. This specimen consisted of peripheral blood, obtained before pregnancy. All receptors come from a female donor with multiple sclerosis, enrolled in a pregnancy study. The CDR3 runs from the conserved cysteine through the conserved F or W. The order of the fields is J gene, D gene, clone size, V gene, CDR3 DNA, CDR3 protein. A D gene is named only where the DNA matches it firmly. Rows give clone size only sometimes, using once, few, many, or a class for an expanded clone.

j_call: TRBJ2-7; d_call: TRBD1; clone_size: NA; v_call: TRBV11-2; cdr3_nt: TGTGCCAGCAGCTTAGGACAGGGTGGGGGATACGAGCAGTACTTC; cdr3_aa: CASSLGQGGGYEQYF
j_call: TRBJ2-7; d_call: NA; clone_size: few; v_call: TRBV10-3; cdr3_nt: TGTGCCATCAGGGAAGGGGCCTCCTACGAGCAGTACTTC; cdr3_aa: CAIREGASYEQYF
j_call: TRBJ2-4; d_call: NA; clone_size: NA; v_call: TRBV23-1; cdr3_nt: TGCGCCAGCAGTCAATGGCCCCTTCGAAACATTCAGTACTTC; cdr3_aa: CASSQWPLRNIQYF
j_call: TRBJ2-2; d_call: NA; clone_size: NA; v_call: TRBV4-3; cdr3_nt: TGCGCCAGCAGCCAAGTATCCGGGGAGCTGTTTTTT; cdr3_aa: CASSQVSGELFF
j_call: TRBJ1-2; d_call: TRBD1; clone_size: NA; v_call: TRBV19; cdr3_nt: TGTGCCAGTAGTATTCCAGGACAGGGGGACTATGGCTACACCTTC; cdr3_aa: CASSIPGQGDYGYTF
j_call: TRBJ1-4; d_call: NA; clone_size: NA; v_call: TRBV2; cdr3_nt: TGTGCCAGCAGCCCAGGGGAGATGGGGGAAAAACTGTTTTTT; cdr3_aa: CASSPGEMGEKLFF
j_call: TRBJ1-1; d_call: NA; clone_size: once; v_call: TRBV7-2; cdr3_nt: TGTGCCAGCAGCTTAGAGGCGGGGACTGAAGCTTTCTTT; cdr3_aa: CASSLEAGTEAFF
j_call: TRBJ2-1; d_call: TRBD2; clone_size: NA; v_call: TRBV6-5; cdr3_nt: TGTGCCAGCGGTTCGGGGGGTGCGCAGTTCTTC; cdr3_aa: CASGSGGAQFF
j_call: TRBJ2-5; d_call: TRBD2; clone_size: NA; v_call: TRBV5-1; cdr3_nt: TGCGCCAGCAGCATTAGCGGGGGGCAAGAGACCCAGTACTTC; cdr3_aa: CASSISGGQETQYF
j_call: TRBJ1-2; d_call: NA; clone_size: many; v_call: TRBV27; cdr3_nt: TGTGCCAGCAGTTTATGGACGGACCTGAGGGATGGCTACACCTTC; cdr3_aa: CASSLWTDLRDGYTF
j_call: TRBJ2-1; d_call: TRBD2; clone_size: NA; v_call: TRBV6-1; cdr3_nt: TGTGCCTCCTTAGCGGGGGGCACTGTCGATGAGCAGTTCTTC; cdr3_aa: CASLAGGTVDEQFF
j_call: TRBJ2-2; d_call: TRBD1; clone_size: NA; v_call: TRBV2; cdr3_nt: TGTGCCAGCGCCGGGACAGCCACCGGGGAGCTGTTTTTT; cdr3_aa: CASAGTATGELFF
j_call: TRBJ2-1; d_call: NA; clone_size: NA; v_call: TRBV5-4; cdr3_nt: TGTGCCAGCAGCTTGATCCAGGGAAGCAATGAGCAGTTCTTC; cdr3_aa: CASSLIQGSNEQFF
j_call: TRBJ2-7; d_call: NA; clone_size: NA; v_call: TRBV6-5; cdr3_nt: TGTGCCAGCAGTGCTAATTACGAGCAGTACTTC; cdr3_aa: CASSANYEQYF
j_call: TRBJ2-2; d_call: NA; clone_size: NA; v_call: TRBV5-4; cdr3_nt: TGTGCCAGCAGCCTTGGAGGGGCGGTCGGGGAGCTGTTTTTT; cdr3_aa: CASSLGGAVGELFF
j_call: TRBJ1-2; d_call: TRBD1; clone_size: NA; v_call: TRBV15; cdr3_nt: TGTGCCACCAGCACACGAGGACAGGTAAACTATGGCTACACCTTC; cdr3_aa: CATSTRGQVNYGYTF
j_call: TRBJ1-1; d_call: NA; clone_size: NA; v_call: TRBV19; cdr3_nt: TGTGCCAGTAGTATTCTAGGCCTGAAGGCTTTCTTT; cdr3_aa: CASSILGLKAFF
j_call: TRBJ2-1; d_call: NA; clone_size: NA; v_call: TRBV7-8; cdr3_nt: TGTGCCAGCAGCGCGAGGGTAGGTCGCATAAATGAGCAGTTCTTC; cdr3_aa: CASSARVGRINEQFF
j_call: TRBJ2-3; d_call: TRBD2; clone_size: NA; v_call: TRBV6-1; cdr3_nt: TGTGCCAGCAGTGAATTAGAGCGGGGGCCCACAGATACGCAGTATTTT; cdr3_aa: CASSELERGPTDTQYF
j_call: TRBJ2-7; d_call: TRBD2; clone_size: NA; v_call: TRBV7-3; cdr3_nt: TGTGCCAGCAGCTCAGCGGGGGGCTACGAGCAGTACTTC; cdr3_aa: CASSSAGGYEQYF
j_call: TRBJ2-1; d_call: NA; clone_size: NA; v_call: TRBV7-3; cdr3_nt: TGTGCCAGCAGCCCCTATGCGCGGCATGAGCAGTTCTTC; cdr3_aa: CASSPYARHEQFF
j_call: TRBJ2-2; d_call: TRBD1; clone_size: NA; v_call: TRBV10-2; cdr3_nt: TGCGCCAGCAGACCCGGGACAGCCAACACCGGGGAGCTGTTTTTT; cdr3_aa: CASRPGTANTGELFF
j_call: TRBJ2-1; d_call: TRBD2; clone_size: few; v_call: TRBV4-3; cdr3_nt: TGCGCCAGCAGCCAAGAAGGGGCTAGCGGGGGGGCAAATGAGCAGTTCTTC; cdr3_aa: CASSQEGASGGANEQFF
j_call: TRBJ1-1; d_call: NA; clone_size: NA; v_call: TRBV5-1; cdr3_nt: TGCGCCAGCAGCTTCGTAGGGGGCACTGAAGCTTTCTTT; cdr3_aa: CASSFVGGTEAFF
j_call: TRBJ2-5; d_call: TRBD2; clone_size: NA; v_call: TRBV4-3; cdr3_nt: TGCGCCAGCAGCCAAGTTAGCGGGGGGGCTAAATATTGGGAGACCCAGTACTTC; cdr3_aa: CASSQVSGGAKYWETQYF
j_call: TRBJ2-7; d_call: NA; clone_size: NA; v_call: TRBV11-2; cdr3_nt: TGTGCCAGCAGCATGCGACAGAGCTCCTACGAGCAGTACTTC; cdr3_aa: CASSMRQSSYEQYF
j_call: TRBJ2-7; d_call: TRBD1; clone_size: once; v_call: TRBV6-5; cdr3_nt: TGTGCCAGCAGTTACGGGGGACAGGGTCCTGGGGAGCAGTACTTC; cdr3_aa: CASSYGGQGPGEQYF
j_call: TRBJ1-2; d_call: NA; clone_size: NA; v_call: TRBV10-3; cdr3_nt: TGTGCCATCAGTGGACAGAAGGCCTACACCTTC; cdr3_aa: CAISGQKAYTF
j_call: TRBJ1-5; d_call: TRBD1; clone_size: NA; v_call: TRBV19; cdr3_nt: TGTGCCAGTAGTATCCCTTCAGGGGGTGGTAGTGGCAATCAGCCCCAGCATTTT; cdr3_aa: CASSIPSGGGSGNQPQHF
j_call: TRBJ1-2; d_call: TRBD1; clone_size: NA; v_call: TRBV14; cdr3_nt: TGTGCCAGCAGCCCGAACAGGGGAGCTAACTATGGCTACACCTTC; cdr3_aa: CASSPNRGANYGYTF
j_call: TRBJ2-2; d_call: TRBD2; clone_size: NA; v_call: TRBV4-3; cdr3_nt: TGCGCCAGCAGCCAAGCCGGGGAGGGTTTGGTCGCCGGGGAGCTGTTTTTT; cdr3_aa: CASSQAGEGLVAGELFF
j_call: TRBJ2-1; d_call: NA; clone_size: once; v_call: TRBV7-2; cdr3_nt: TGTGCCAGCAGGGCGGGGCTCAATGAGCAGTTCTTC; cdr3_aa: CASRAGLNEQFF
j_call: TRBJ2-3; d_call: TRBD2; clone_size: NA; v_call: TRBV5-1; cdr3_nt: TGCGCCAGCCGAACTAGCGGGGGGGCCCCAGATACGCAGTATTTT; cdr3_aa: CASRTSGGAPDTQYF
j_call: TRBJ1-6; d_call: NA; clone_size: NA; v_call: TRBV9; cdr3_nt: TGTGCCAGCAAAGGCATCGACTTATTTCCTAGCTCCTATAATTCACCCCTCCACTTT; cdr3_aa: CASKGIDLFPSSYNSPLHF
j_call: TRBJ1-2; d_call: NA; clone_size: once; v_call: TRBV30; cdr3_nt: TGTGCCTCAACTACAGGGCATGGCTACACCTTC; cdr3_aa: CASTTGHGYTF
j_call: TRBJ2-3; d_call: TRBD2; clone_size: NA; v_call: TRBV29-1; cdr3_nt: TGCAGCACCGGGGGGAGAGATACGCAGTATTTT; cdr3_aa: CSTGGRDTQYF
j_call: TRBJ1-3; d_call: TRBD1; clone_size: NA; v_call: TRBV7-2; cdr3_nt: TGTGCCAGCAGCTTCCCGACAGGGCGCGTCTCTGGAAACACCATATATTTT; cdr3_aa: CASSFPTGRVSGNTIYF
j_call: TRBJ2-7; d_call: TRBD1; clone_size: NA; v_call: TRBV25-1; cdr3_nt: TGTGCCAGCAGTGACGCCCGACAGGGAGAATCCTACGAGCAGTACTTC; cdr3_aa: CASSDARQGESYEQYF
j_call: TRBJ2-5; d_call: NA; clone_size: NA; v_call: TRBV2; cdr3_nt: TGTGCCAGCAGTGAAAAGGGGAACCAAGAGACCCAGTACTTC; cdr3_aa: CASSEKGNQETQYF
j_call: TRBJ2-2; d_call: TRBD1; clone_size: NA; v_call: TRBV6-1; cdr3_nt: TGTGCCAGCAGTGCCCTACAGGGGGCCGGCGGGGAGCTGTTTTTT; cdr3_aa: CASSALQGAGGELFF
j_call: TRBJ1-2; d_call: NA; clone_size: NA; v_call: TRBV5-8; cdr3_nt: TGTGCCAGCAGCTTGGGACAGCTCAGCTATGGCTACACCTTC; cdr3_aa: CASSLGQLSYGYTF
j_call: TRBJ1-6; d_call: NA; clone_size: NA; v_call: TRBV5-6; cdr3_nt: TGTGCCAGCAGCTCGCGGACAGCTATGACCACCAATTCACCCCTCCACTTT; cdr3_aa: CASSSRTAMTTNSPLHF
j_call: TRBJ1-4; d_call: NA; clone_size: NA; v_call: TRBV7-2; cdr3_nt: TGTGCCAGCAGCTTAGAGAGTAATGAAAAACTGTTTTTT; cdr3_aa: CASSLESNEKLFF
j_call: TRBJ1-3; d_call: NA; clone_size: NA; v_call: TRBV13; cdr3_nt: TGTGCCAGCAGCTCCCAAAACACCATATATTTT; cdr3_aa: CASSSQNTIYF
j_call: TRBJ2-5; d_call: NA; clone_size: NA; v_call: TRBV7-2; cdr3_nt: TGTGCCAGCAGCTCCTCTCTGGGCGAGACCCAGTACTTC; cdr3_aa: CASSSSLGETQYF
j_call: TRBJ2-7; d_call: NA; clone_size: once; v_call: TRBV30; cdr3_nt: NA; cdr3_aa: CAWSFGQGNYF
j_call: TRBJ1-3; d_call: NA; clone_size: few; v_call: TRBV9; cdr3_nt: TGTGCCAGCAGCCCCCAGGGCCACACCATATATTTT; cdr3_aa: CASSPQGHTIYF
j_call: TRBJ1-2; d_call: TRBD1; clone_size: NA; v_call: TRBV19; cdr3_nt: TGTGCCAGTAGTATAGGACAGGGCTATGGCTACACCTTC; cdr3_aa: CASSIGQGYGYTF
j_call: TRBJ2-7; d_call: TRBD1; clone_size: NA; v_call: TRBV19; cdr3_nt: TGTGCCAGCGGGACAGGGCACGAGCAGTACTTC; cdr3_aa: CASGTGHEQYF
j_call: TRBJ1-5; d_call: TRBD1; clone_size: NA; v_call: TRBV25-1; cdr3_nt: TGTGCCAGCAGTGGGGACAGGGGAAAGGGCAATCAGCCCCAGCATTTT; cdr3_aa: CASSGDRGKGNQPQHF
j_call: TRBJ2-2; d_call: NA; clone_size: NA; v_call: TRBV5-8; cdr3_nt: TGTGCCAGCAGCTTGGCATACACCGGGGAGCTGTTTTTT; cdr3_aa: CASSLAYTGELFF
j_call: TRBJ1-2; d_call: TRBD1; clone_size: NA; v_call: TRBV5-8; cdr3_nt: TGTGCCAGCATCCTGGGACAGGGGGCGCGGAGGTATGGCTACACCTTC; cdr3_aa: CASILGQGARRYGYTF
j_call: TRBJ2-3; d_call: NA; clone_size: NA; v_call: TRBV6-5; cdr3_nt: TGTGCCAGCGGGAACAGGTACAGCACAGATACGCAGTATTTT; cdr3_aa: CASGNRYSTDTQYF
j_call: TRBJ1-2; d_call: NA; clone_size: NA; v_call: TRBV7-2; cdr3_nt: TGTGCCAGCAGCTTAGCGAAGACAGGATCGAACTATGGCTACACCTTC; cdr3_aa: CASSLAKTGSNYGYTF
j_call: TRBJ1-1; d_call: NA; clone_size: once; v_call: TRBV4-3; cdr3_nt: TGCGCCAGCAGCCAAGATCTCCCGGGTTCTGAAGCTTTCTTT; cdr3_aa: CASSQDLPGSEAFF
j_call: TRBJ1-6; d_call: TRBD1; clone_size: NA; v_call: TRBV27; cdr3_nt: TGTGCCAGCAGTCACGCCGGGACAGGGGGACCCTATAATTCACCCCTCCACTTT; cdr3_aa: CASSHAGTGGPYNSPLHF
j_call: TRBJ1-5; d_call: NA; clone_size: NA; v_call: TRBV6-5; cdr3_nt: TGTGCCAGCTGGAGGCGCAATCAGCCCCAGCATTTT; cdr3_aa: CASWRRNQPQHF
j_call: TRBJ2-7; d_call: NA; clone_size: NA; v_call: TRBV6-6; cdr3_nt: TGTGCCAGCAGTTACTCAGGACATTACGAGCAGTACTTC; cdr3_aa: CASSYSGHYEQYF